This T cell receptor beta chain was retrieved from a study of T-cell reconstitution after alpha-beta-depleted transplantation in children (dated by TCRdb to the mid-2010s). Looking at the study overall: T-cell immune reconstitution after TCRalphabeta/CD19-depleted allogeneic hematopoietic cell transplantation in children was quantitatively tracked in the study by means of TCR repertoire profiling. On the study overall, not on this receptor specifically: Over subsequent months, a decline in hyperexpanded clone frequencies was noted, and after one year, T-cell counts and TCRbeta diversity were mostly ascribed to newly produced T cells. In some patients, the high TCRbeta diversity seen at day 60 was put down to recipient T cells and intrathymic progenitors that had survived conditioning. Apparently early alphabetaT-cell count recovery about two months after transplant reportedly relied on only several hundred rapidly expanded clones derived from non-depleted graft cells.

In the germline V gene, CDR1 corresponds to SGHVS and CDR2 to FNYEAQ. The CDR3 holds 16 amino acids from the cysteine to the phenylalanine. Only the CDR3 DNA is retained, 48 bases long and in frame from the first base. Trimming accounts for 1 base at V and 0 bases at J, while the number of junction bases matched to no gene is 6. A remark on this clonotype: It has no known antigen specificity. No per-base quality is available; no much larger clone lies one base away.

In the paper's terms, the treatment or condition label means: allogeneic hematopoietic cell transplantation with graft depleted of TCRalphabeta T cells and CD19 B cells. The transplant recipients were children given TCRalphabeta/CD19-depleted allogeneic hematopoietic cell grafts. Library method: PCR. The sample was run on an Illumina HiSeq 2500. TCR library preparation used molecular barcoding, with unique molecular identifiers applied to normalize quantification of the TCRbeta repertoire. TCRdb trimmed the raw reads at Q25, called clones with MiXCR and kept productive beta chains. Each CDR3 protein gets just one entry, which takes the most common genes and DNA from the rows behind it. For this sample the table gives 350,000 to 500,000 distinct CDR3 sequences, of which roughly 43% were detected only once. The ten top clones hold under 30% of the sample.

The V gene is TRBV7-6 and the J gene is TRBJ2-7, with 7 bases in between that match TRBD1. This TCR derives from a girl aged 2 to 10 with aplastic anemia, due to receive a stem cell transplant. Sequencing was performed on PBMCs, taken before TCRalphabeta/CD19-depleted stem cell transplant. The nucleotides read TGTGCCAGCAGCTTAGGGGTCTCAGGGGGCTCCTACGAGCAGTACTTC. This is translated as CASSLGVSGGSYEQYF. The reference TRBV7-6 and TRBJ2-7 proteins fill in what lies around the CDR3, so the full variable domain reads GAGVSQSPRYKVTKRGQDVALRCDPISGHVSLYWYRQALGQGPEFLTYFNYEAQQDKSGLPNDRFSAERPEGSISTLTIQRTEQRDSAMYRCASSLGVSGGSYEQYFGPGTRLTVT.